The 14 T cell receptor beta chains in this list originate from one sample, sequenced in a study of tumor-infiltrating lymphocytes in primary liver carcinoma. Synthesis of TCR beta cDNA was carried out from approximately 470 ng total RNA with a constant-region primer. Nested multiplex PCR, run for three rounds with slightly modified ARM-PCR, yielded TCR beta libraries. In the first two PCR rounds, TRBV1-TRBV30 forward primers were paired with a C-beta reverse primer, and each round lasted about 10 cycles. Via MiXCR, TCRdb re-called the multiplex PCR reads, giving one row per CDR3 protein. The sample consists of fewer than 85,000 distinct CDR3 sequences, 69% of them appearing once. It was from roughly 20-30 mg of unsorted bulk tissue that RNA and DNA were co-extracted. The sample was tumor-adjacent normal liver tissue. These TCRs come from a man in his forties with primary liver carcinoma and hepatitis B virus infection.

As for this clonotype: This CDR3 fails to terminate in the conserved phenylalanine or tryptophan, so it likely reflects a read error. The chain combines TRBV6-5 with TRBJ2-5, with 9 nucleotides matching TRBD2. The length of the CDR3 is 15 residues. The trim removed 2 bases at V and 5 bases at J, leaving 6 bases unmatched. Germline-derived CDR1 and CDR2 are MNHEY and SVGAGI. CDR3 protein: CASSYGTSGRETQYL. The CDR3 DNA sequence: TGTGCCAGCAGTTACGGGACCAGCGGGAGGGAGACCCAGTACCTC.

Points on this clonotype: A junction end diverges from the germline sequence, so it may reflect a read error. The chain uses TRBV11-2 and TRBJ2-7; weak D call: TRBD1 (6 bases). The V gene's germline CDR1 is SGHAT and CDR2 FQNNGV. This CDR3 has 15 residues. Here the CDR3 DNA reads TGTGCCAGCAGCCCAGGGGTGGACGGCTCCTATGAGCACTACTTC. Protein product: CASSPGVDGSYEHYF.

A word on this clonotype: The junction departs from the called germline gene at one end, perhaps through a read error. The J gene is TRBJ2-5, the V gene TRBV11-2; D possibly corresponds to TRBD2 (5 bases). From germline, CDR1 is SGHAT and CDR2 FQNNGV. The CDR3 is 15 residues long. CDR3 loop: CASSSSPEIGETQYF. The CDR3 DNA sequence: TGTGCCAGTAGCTCTAGCCCGGAAATTGGGGAGACCCAGTACTTT.

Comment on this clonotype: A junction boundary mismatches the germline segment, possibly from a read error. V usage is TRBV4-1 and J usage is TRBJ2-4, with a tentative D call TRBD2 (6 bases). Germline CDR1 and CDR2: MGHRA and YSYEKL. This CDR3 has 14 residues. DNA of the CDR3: TGTGCCAGCAGCCAGGATGACGGGGGACCTAACCAGTACTTC. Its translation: CASSQDDGGPNQYF.

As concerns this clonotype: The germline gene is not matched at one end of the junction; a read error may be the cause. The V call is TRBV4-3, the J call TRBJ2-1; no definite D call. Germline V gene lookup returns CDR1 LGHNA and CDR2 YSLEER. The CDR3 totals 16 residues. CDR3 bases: TGCGCCAGCAGCCAAGATCCCTACTCAGAATACGATGAGCGGTTCTTC. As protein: CASSQDPYSEYDERFF.

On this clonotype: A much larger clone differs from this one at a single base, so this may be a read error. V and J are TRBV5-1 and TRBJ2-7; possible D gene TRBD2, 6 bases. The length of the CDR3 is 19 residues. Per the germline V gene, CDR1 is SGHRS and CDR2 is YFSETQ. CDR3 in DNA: TGCGCCAGCAGCTCGGAGGGGAGAGCCGGGTCCGAATACGAATACGCGCAGTACTTC. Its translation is CASSSEGRAGSEYEYAQYF.

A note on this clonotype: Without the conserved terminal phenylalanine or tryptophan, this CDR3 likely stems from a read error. The DNA for the CDR3 is TGTGCCAGCAGTTTAGCGAGGCTAACCCTGGGAAAAAAAGAGACCCAGTACTAC. Protein: CASSLARLTLGKKETQYY. V gene TRBV11-2 combines with J gene TRBJ2-5; D possibly corresponds to TRBD2 (5 bases). This CDR3 contains 18 residues. Germline V lookup: CDR1 SGHAT, CDR2 FQNNGV.

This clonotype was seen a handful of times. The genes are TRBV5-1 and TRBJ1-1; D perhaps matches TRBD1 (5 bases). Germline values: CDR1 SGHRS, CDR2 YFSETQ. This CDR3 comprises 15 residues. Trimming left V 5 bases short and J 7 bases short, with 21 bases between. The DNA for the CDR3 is TGCGCCAGCAGGAACGGGGACGTTTCGGGAGTTGAAGCTTTCTTT. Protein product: CASRNGDVSGVEAFF.

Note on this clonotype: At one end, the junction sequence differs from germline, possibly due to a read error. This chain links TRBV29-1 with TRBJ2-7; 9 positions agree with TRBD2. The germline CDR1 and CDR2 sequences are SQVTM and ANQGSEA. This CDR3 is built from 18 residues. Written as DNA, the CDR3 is TGTAGCGTTGATTGGGGTTGTTCGGGGGCTAGCGGGACCTACGAGCAGTACTTC. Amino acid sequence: CSVDWGCSGASGTYEQYF.

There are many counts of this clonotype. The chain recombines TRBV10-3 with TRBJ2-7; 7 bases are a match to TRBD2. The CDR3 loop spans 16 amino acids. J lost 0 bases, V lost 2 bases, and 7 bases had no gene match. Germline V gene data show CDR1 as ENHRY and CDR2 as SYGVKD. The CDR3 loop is CAISELSSGRSYEQYF. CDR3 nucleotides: TGTGCCATCAGTGAGCTCAGTAGCGGGCGCTCCTACGAGCAGTACTTC.

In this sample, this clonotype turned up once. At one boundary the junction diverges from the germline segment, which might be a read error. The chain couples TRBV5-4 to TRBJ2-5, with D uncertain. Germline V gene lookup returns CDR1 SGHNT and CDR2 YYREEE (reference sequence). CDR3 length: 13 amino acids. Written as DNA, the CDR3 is TGTGCCAGTAGCTTATGTCGGGAAGAGACCCAGTACTTC. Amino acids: CASSLCREETQYF.

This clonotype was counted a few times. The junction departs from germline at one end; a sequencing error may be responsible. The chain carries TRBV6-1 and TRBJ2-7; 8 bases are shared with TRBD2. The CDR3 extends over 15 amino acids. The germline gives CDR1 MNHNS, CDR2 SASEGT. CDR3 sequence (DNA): TGTGCCAGCAGCTGGAAAGCGGGAGAGGTCTACGAGCAGTATTTC. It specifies CASSWKAGEVYEQYF.

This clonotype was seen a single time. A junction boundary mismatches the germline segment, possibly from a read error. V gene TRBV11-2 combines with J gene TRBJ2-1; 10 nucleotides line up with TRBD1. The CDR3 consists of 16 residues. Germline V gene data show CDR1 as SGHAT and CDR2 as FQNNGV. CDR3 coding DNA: TGTGCCAGCAACCAATCCTCGGGACAGGGGAGTTTTGAGCAGTTCTTT. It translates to CASNQSSGQGSFEQFF.

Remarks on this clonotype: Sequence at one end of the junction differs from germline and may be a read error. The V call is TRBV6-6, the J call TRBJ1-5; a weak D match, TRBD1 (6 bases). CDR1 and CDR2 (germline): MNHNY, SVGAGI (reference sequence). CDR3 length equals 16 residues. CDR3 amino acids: CAIKTGTFDSNQPQHF. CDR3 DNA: TGTGCCATCAAGACGGGGACATTCGATAGCAATCAGCCCCAACATTTT.